These 24 T cell receptor beta chains were all obtained from the same sample, sequenced in a study of blood T cell repertoires in COVID-19 (dated by TCRdb to 2020 to 2021). Library preparation employed the immunoSEQ multiplex PCR assay. The clones in this table, taken by TCRdb from immuneACCESS, are in-frame only. Not every clone is retained; where verified, under half of the shortfall comes from an unresolved V gene, and the cause of the rest is unknown. The sample data list hundreds of thousands of clones, and 81% of these were observed just once. Around 7% of the sample goes to the ten largest clones. Sequencing was done on a sample of peripheral blood. All receptors derive from a woman aged 80 or older with COVID-19, enrolled during active disease.

The chain combines TRBV7-9 with TRBJ1-1; no firm D call. This CDR3 region has 14 residues. V lost 7 bases and J 4 bases, leaving 16 bases between the germline ends. In germline, CDR1 is SEHNR, CDR2 FQNEAQ (reference sequence). CDR3 region: CASTGLLTSTEAFF. The CDR3 region has the DNA TGTGCCAGCACCGGACTGCTTACCAGCACTGAAGCTTTCTTT.

The chain joins TRBV5-4 to TRBJ1-2; D unresolved. In germline, CDR1 is SGHNT, CDR2 YYREEE (reference sequence). The CDR3 has 14 residues. The V end lost 0 bases, the J end lost 8 bases, and 14 bases lay between the germline ends. The CDR3 protein is CASSLVGRREGYTF. In DNA form, the CDR3 reads TGTGCCAGCAGCTTGGTTGGCAGACGGGAAGGCTACACCTTC.

This clone was seen a handful of times. V and J are TRBV30 and TRBJ1-4, with D unclear. The CDR3 consists of 13 residues. Trimming pared 5 bases from V and 5 bases from J, leaving 12 bases between. Germline CDR1 and CDR2: GTSNPN and SVGIG (reference sequence). DNA of the CDR3: TGTGCCTGGGCGGCGGGCCGGAATGAAAAACTGTTTTTT. Translation gives CAWAAGRNEKLFF.

There are a few counts of this clone. J is TRBJ2-5 and V is TRBV7-2; D ambiguous. The CDR3 covers 15 residues. The ends were cut back, 2 bases at V and 8 bases at J, with 18 bases in the middle. CDR1 is SGHTA and CDR2 is FQGNSA in the germline V gene. The CDR3 nucleotides are TGTGCCAGCAGCTTATATACGTATGGCACCGAAACCCAGTACTTC. Its protein product is CASSLYTYGTETQYF.

The chain links TRBV15 to TRBJ1-5, with D possibly TRBD1 on 5 matching bases. Between the trimmed V and J ends, which lost 1 base and 5 bases, there was a span of 15 bases. Per the germline V gene, CDR1 is LNHNV and CDR2 is YYDKDF (reference sequence). This CDR3 has 16 amino acids. The CDR3 sequence is CATSRVSGEGDQPQHF. DNA of the CDR3: TGTGCCACCAGCAGAGTCTCTGGGGAAGGGGATCAGCCCCAGCATTTT.

The V call is TRBV7-9, the J call TRBJ2-3, with no clear D. There are 17 residues in the CDR3. V shed 1 base and J shed 4 bases, with 18 bases lying between them. Germline CDR1 is SEHNR and CDR2 is FQNEAQ (reference sequence). In DNA form, the CDR3 reads TGTGCCAGCAGCTTAGGGGTAGCAACCCTTTCTGCAGATACGCAGTATTTT. Protein product: CASSLGVATLSADTQYF.

This sequence joins TRBV19 and TRBJ1-2; maybe TRBD1 (5 bases). The germline V and J ends were trimmed by 1 base and 4 bases, with 10 bases remaining between them. CDR1 and CDR2 from the germline V gene are LNHDA and SQIVND (reference sequence). This CDR3 spans 14 amino acids. The CDR3 here is CASSIGGVSYGYTF. The CDR3, as DNA: TGTGCCAGTAGTATAGGGGGGGTATCCTATGGCTACACCTTC.

This chain joins TRBV29-1 and TRBJ1-2; D gene ambiguous. CDR1 and CDR2 from the germline V gene are SQVTM and ANQGSEA. Trimming pared 5 bases from V and 3 bases from J, leaving 13 bases between. The CDR3 runs 13 residues. This CDR3 reads CSVTISFDYGYTF. The CDR3 DNA follows: TGCAGCGTTACGATCAGTTTCGACTATGGCTACACCTTC.

V is TRBV28 and J is TRBJ2-2; weak D call: TRBD2 (6 bases). Germline CDR1 and CDR2: MDHEN and SYDVKM. The CDR3 has 12 residues. V gave up 9 bases and J gave up 7 bases, with 12 bases separating them. The chain's CDR3 is CASSGVIGELFF. CDR3 coding DNA: TGTGCCAGTTCGGGGGTTATCGGGGAGCTGTTTTTT.

V usage is TRBV12-2 and J usage is TRBJ1-3; TRBD1 is taken as the D call from the table, unchecked against the DNA. TRBV12-2 represents a pseudogene. The CDR3 runs to 16 residues. The DNA for the CDR3 is TGTGCAAGTCGCTTAGGGACGGGACAGGGAAGAAACACCATATATTTT. Its translation is CASRLGTGQGRNTIYF.

The chain employs TRBV6-2 or TRBV6-3 and TRBJ2-7; 8 nucleotides agree with TRBD2. This CDR3 contains 15 residues. The germline V gene encodes CDR1 MNHEY and CDR2 SVGEGT. With V trimmed by 5 bases and J by 4 bases, 10 bases remained unmatched. The CDR3 spells CASSNAGGTRYEQYF. The CDR3 DNA reads as TGTGCCAGCAGTAACGCGGGGGGCACCCGTTACGAGCAGTACTTC.

The gene calls are TRBV30 and TRBJ1-2; no definite D call. In germline, CDR1 is GTSNPN, CDR2 SVGIG (reference sequence). V gave up 8 bases and J gave up 1 base, with 14 bases separating them. CDR3 length: 13 amino acids. The CDR3: CAGSEGNNYGYTF. The CDR3 nucleotides read TGTGCCGGCTCTGAGGGTAATAACTATGGCTACACCTTC.

The chain is built from TRBV11-2 and TRBJ1-1; D gene ambiguous. V was pared by 2 bases and J by 2 bases, with 6 bases between. The CDR3 loop spans 13 amino acids. Per the germline V gene, CDR1 is SGHAT and CDR2 is FQNNGV. CDR3 protein: CASSLTYNTEAFF. In DNA form, the CDR3 reads TGTGCCAGCAGCTTAACATACAACACTGAAGCTTTCTTT.

The chain links TRBV7-3 to TRBJ1-1, with 8 nucleotides matching TRBD1. CDR3 size: 14 residues. The germline V gene has CDR1 SGHTA and CDR2 FQGTGA. V was pared by 2 bases and J by 7 bases, with 6 bases of the junction left unmatched. CDR3 region: CASSLGTGLGEAFF. CDR3 coding DNA: TGTGCCAGCAGCTTAGGGACAGGCCTCGGTGAAGCTTTCTTT.

This chain joins TRBV27 and TRBJ1-2, with 7 bases matching TRBD1. V dropped 6 bases and J dropped 6; count of bases not matched to a gene: 13. Germline V CDR1 and CDR2: MNHEY, SMNVEV (reference sequence). The CDR3 extends over 15 amino acids. Written as DNA, the CDR3 is TGTGCCAGCAGACCGTACCGGGACAGTTCCAATGGCTACACCTTC. Its translation is CASRPYRDSSNGYTF.

The chain combines TRBV12-3 or TRBV12-4 with TRBJ2-1; D is perhaps TRBD2 (5 bases). Trimming stripped 6 bases from V and 9 bases from J, with 12 bases between. CDR3 size: 12 residues. The CDR3 is CASRLVSGEQFF. The CDR3 DNA follows: TGTGCCAGCAGGCTCGTGAGCGGTGAGCAGTTCTTC.

This clone was observed a single time. V and J are TRBV5-1 and TRBJ1-3; D possibly corresponds to TRBD1 (6 bases). Between the trimmed V and J ends, which lost 4 bases and 2 bases, there was a span of 13 bases. Looked up from germline, CDR1 is SGHRS and CDR2 is YFSETQ. The CDR3 runs to 15 residues. The CDR3 region has the DNA TGCGCCAGCAGCCCCCAGGGGTTTGCTGGAAACACCATATATTTT. Its translation: CASSPQGFAGNTIYF.

The chain carries TRBV18 and TRBJ1-1; 7 bases are a match to TRBD1. V gave up 4 bases and J gave up 0 bases; unmatched junction bases: 5. The CDR3 spans 15 residues. Germline V gives CDR1 KGHSH, CDR2 LQKENI. The CDR3 DNA follows: TGTGCCAGCTCACAGGGACAGACCCTGAACACTGAAGCTTTCTTT. Its protein product is CASSQGQTLNTEAFF.

The rearrangement joins TRBV9 to TRBJ1-2; TRBD1 matches 11 bases. With 4 bases clipped from V and 5 bases from J, the junction kept 4 bases outside the gene matches. Germline lookup yields CDR1 SGDLS and CDR2 YYNGEE. CDR3 size: 14 residues. The CDR3 bases are TGTGCCAGCAGCTATGGACAGGGGGCTTATGGCTACACCTTC. This sequence encodes CASSYGQGAYGYTF.

V and J are TRBV5-6 and TRBJ1-2; the D gene is possibly TRBD1 (5 bases). Trimming took 4 bases from V and 5 from J, leaving 12 bases between them. Germline V gene lookup returns CDR1 SGHDT and CDR2 YYEEEE. This CDR3 is 13 amino acids long. CDR3 loop: CASSRDRQYGYTF. The CDR3 bases are TGTGCCAGCAGCCGCGACAGACAATATGGCTACACCTTC.

This chain connects TRBV5-1 to TRBJ1-6; 8 nucleotides line up with TRBD1. In germline, CDR1 is SGHRS, CDR2 YFSETQ. The CDR3 covers 15 residues. The junction had 7 bases not matched to a gene; V was cut back by 4 bases and J by 7 bases. The CDR3 is CASSATGVSNSPLHF. CDR3 coding DNA: TGCGCCAGCAGCGCGACAGGGGTTAGCAATTCACCCCTCCACTTT.

The gene calls are TRBV10-1 and TRBJ1-1, with 7 bases fitting TRBD1. V lost 2 bases to trimming and J lost 7 bases; unmatched junction nucleotides: 7. This CDR3 has 14 residues. In germline, CDR1 is WNHNN, CDR2 SYGVQD (reference sequence). In DNA form, the CDR3 reads TGCGCCAGCAGTGAGCAGGGACAGCCTAATGAAGCTTTCTTT. This encodes CASSEQGQPNEAFF.

The CDR3 sequence is CASSLTAGDYNSPLHF. The CDR3 coding sequence is TGTGCCAGCAGCTTGACAGCAGGGGACTATAATTCACCCCTCCACTTT. This chain joins TRBV11-2 and TRBJ1-6; a possible D gene is TRBD1 (6 bases). CDR3 length: 16 amino acids. CDR1 and CDR2 from the germline V gene are SGHAT and FQNNGV. Trimming took 3 bases from V and 3 from J, leaving 12 bases between them. The whole variable domain, filled in from reference TRBV11-2 and TRBJ1-6, reads EAGVAQSPRYKIIEKRQSVAFWCNPISGHATLYWYQQILGQGPKLLIQFQNNGVVDDSQLPKDRFSAERLKGVDSTLKIQPAKLEDSAVYLCASSLTAGDYNSPLHFGNGTRLTVT.

This clone was counted a single time. The rearrangement joins TRBV5-6 to TRBJ1-1, with 8 bases that match TRBD1. V was clipped by 0 bases and J by 7 bases; unmatched bases: 5. CDR1 SGHDT and CDR2 YYEEEE come from the germline V gene. There are 14 residues in the CDR3. DNA of the CDR3: TGTGCCAGCAGCTTGGGACAGGGGAAGGTTGAAGCTTTCTTT. It codes for CASSLGQGKVEAFF.